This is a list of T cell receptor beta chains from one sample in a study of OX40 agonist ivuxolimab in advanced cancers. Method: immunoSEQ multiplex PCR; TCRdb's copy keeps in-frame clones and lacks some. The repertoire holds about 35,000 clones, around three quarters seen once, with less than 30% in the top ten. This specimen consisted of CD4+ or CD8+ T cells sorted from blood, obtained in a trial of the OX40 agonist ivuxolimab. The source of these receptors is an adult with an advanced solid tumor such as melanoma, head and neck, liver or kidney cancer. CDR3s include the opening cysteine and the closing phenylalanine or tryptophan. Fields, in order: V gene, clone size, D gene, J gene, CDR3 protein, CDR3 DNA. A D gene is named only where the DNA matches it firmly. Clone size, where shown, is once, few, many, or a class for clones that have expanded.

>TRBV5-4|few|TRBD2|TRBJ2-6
CASSSGTSGGSGANVLTF
TGTGCCAGCAGCTCAGGGACTAGCGGGGGGTCCGGGGCCAACGTCCTGACTTTC
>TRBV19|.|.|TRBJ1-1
CASSQYEGGNTEAFF
TGTGCCAGTAGCCAATACGAGGGAGGTAACACTGAAGCTTTCTTT
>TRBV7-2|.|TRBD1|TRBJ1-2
CASSYDRAGRGYTF
TGTGCCAGCAGCTATGACAGGGCTGGCCGCGGCTACACCTTC
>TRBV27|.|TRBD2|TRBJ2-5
CASSPTSGGRETQYF
TGTGCCAGCAGTCCGACTAGCGGGGGGAGAGAGACCCAGTACTTC
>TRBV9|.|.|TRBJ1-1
CASSPRGAANTEAFF
TGTGCCAGCAGCCCCCGGGGGGCGGCGAACACTGAAGCTTTCTTT
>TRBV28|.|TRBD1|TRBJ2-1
CAVHRGRNEQFF
TGTGCCGTCCACAGGGGTAGAAATGAGCAGTTCTTC
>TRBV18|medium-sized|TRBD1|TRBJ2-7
CASSPGTGAYEQYF
TGTGCCAGCTCACCGGGGACAGGGGCTTACGAGCAGTACTTC
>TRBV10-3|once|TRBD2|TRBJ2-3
CAIRRGGAESTDTQYF
TGTGCCATCAGGCGCGGGGGAGCCGAAAGCACAGATACGCAGTATTTT
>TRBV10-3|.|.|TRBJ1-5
CAISDARGVSNQPQHF
TGTGCCATCAGTGACGCGCGGGGTGTAAGCAATCAGCCCCAGCATTTT
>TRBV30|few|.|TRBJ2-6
CAWATIGANVLTF
TGTGCCTGGGCAACTATTGGGGCCAACGTCCTGACTTTC
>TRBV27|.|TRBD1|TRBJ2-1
CASTLAVDRGRRSSYNEQFF
TGTGCCAGCACCCTGGCGGTGGACAGGGGGCGTAGGAGCTCCTACAATGAGCAGTTCTTC
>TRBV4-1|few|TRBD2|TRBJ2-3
CASSQEGAGTSGGTDTQYF
TGCGCCAGCAGCCAAGAGGGGGCCGGGACTAGCGGGGGCACAGATACGCAGTATTTT
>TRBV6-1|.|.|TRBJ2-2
CASKGVRELFF
TGTGCCAGCAAAGGGGTGCGGGAGCTGTTTTTT
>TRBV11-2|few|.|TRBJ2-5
CASSFSAPERGGPRETQYF
TGTGCCAGCAGCTTCTCGGCTCCGGAGAGGGGGGGGCCTAGGGAGACCCAGTACTTC
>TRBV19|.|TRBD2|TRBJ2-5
CASSSNSGGSETQYF
TGTGCCAGTAGTAGTAATAGCGGGGGATCAGAGACCCAGTACTTC
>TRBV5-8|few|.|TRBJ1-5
CASSLEASPNQPQHF
TGTGCCAGCAGCTTGGAGGCCTCTCCCAATCAGCCCCAGCATTTT
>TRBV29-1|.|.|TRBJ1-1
CSVFEAWTLRAFF
TGCAGCGTCTTCGAGGCGTGGACCTTGCGAGCTTTCTTT
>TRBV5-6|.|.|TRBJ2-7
CASTYLGEQYF
TGTGCCAGCACCTATTTGGGCGAGCAGTACTTC
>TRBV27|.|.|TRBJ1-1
CASSLSGLLTEAFF
TGTGCCAGCAGTTTATCGGGACTCCTCACTGAAGCTTTCTTT
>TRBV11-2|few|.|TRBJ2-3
CASGLVGARDTQYF
TGTGCCAGCGGACTGGTAGGGGCCCGAGATACGCAGTATTTT
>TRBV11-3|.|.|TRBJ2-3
CASSLTGSTDTQYF
TGTGCCAGCAGCTTAACAGGGAGCACAGATACGCAGTATTTT
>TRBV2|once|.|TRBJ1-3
CASSEVPAGDLGNTIYF
TGTGCCAGCAGTGAAGTGCCGGCAGGGGACCTTGGAAACACCATATATTTT
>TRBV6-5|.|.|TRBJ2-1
CASRKESYNEQFF
TGTGCCAGCAGAAAGGAATCCTACAATGAGCAGTTCTTC
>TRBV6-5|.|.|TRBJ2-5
CASSLDLRETQYF
TGTGCCAGCAGTTTAGACTTGAGGGAGACCCAGTACTTC
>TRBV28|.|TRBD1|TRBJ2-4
CASSLSLGQLTPMVF
TGTGCCAGCAGTTTATCCCTGGGACAGTTAACCCCGATGGTCTTC
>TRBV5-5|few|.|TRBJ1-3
CASSLTTYSGNTIYF
TGTGCCAGCAGCTTAACCACTTACTCTGGAAACACCATATATTTT
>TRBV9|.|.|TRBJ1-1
CASSVGIGWAFF
TGTGCCAGCAGCGTAGGTATAGGTTGGGCTTTCTTT
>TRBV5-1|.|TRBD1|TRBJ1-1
CASSTDRGNTEAFF
TGCGCCAGCAGCACAGACAGGGGAAACACTGAAGCTTTCTTT
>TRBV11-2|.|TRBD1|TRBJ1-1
CASSFNRGGTEAFF
TGTGCCAGCAGCTTTAACAGGGGGGGGACTGAAGCTTTCTTT
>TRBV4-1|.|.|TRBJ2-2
CASSQEGWTNFGGELFF
TGCGCCAGCAGCCAAGAAGGTTGGACCAACTTTGGCGGGGAGCTGTTTTTT
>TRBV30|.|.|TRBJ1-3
CAWSIGGHSGNTIYF
TGTGCCTGGAGCATCGGGGGCCACTCTGGAAACACCATATATTTT
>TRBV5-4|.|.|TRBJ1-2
CASSLDQGTYGYTF
TGTGCCAGCAGCTTGGATCAGGGCACGTATGGCTACACCTTC
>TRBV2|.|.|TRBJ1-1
CASSEVAGITEAFF
TGTGCCAGCAGTGAAGTTGCCGGGATCACTGAAGCTTTCTTT
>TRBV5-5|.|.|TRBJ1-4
CASSLEGTGPEKLFF
TGTGCCAGCAGCTTGGAGGGTACAGGGCCCGAAAAACTGTTTTTT
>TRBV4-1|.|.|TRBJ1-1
CASAPGQNTEAFF
TGCGCCAGCGCTCCGGGACAAAACACTGAAGCTTTCTTT
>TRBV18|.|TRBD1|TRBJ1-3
CASSHGQGRSGNTIYF
TGTGCCAGCTCACACGGACAGGGCCGCTCTGGAAACACCATATATTTT
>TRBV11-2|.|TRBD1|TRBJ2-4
CASSLVLTGRKNIQYF
TGTGCCAGCAGCTTAGTCCTGACAGGGAGAAAAAACATTCAGTACTTC
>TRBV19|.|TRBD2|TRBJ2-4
CASSMLAGGSKNIQYF
TGTGCCAGTAGTATGCTAGCGGGGGGGTCCAAAAACATTCAGTACTTC
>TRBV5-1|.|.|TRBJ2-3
CPRRACSTQYF
TGCCCGAGACGGGCTTGCAGTACGCAGTATTTT
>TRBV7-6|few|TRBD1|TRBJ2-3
CASSVGTGGATDTQYF
TGTGCCAGCAGCGTCGGGACAGGGGGCGCAACAGATACGCAGTATTTT
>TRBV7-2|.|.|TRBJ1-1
CASSHQPGSQRGGTEAFF
TGTGCCAGCAGCCATCAGCCCGGGTCCCAAAGGGGAGGAACTGAAGCTTTCTTT
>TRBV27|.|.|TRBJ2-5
CASTSAETQYF
TGTGCCAGCACTAGCGCGGAGACCCAGTACTTC
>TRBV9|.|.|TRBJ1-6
CASSVVPGVPLHF
TGTGCCAGCAGCGTAGTGCCAGGGGTACCCCTCCACTTT
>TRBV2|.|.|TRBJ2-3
CASSPWSHTDTQYF
TGTGCCAGCAGCCCCTGGTCCCACACAGATACGCAGTATTTT
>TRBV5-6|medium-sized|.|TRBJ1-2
CASSEQGTNYGYTF
TGTGCCAGCAGCGAACAAGGGACTAACTATGGCTACACCTTC
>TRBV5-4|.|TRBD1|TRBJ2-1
CASSPGQGPYNEQFF
TGTGCCAGCAGCCCTGGACAGGGCCCATACAATGAGCAGTTCTTC
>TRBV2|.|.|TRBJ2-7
CASSVYEQYF
TGTGCCAGCAGTGTCTACGAGCAGTACTTC
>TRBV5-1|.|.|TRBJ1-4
CASSGSGTNEKLFF
TGCGCCAGCAGCGGTAGCGGAACTAATGAAAAACTGTTTTTT
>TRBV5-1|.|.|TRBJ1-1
CASSLEIGSFTEAFF
TGCGCCAGCAGCTTGGAGATAGGGTCCTTCACTGAAGCTTTCTTT
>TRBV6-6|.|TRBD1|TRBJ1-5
CASIEGQIDQPQHF
TGTGCCAGCATCGAGGGACAGATTGATCAGCCCCAGCATTTT
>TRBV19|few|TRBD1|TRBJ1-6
CASGTGNRSPLHF
TGTGCCAGCGGGACAGGCAATCGATCACCCCTCCACTTT
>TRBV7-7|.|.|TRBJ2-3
CASSAQVQADTQYF
TGTGCCAGCAGCGCTCAGGTCCAGGCCGATACGCAGTATTTT
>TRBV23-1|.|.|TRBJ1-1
CASSQSHGGAEAFF
TGCGCCAGCAGTCAATCTCATGGGGGGGCTGAAGCTTTCTTT
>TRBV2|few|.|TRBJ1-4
CASRVLPELNEKLFF
TGTGCCAGCAGAGTTCTCCCCGAACTAAATGAAAAACTGTTTTTT
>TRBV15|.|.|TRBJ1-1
CATSRDSMNTEAFF
TGTGCCACCAGCAGAGATTCGATGAACACTGAAGCTTTCTTT